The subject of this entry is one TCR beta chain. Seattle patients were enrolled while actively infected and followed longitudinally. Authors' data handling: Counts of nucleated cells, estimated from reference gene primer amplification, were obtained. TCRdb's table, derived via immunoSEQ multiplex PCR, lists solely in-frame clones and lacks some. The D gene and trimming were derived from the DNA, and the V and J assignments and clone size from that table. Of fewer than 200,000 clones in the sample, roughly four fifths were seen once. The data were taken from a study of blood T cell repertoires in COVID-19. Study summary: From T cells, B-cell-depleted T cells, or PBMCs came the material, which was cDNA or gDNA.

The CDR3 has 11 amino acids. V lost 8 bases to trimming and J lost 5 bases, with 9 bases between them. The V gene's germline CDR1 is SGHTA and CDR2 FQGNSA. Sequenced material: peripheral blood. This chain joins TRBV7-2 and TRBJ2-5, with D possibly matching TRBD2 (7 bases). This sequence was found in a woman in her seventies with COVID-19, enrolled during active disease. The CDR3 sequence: CASGRGETQYF. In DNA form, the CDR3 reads TGTGCCAGCGGGAGGGGGGAGACCCAGTACTTC.